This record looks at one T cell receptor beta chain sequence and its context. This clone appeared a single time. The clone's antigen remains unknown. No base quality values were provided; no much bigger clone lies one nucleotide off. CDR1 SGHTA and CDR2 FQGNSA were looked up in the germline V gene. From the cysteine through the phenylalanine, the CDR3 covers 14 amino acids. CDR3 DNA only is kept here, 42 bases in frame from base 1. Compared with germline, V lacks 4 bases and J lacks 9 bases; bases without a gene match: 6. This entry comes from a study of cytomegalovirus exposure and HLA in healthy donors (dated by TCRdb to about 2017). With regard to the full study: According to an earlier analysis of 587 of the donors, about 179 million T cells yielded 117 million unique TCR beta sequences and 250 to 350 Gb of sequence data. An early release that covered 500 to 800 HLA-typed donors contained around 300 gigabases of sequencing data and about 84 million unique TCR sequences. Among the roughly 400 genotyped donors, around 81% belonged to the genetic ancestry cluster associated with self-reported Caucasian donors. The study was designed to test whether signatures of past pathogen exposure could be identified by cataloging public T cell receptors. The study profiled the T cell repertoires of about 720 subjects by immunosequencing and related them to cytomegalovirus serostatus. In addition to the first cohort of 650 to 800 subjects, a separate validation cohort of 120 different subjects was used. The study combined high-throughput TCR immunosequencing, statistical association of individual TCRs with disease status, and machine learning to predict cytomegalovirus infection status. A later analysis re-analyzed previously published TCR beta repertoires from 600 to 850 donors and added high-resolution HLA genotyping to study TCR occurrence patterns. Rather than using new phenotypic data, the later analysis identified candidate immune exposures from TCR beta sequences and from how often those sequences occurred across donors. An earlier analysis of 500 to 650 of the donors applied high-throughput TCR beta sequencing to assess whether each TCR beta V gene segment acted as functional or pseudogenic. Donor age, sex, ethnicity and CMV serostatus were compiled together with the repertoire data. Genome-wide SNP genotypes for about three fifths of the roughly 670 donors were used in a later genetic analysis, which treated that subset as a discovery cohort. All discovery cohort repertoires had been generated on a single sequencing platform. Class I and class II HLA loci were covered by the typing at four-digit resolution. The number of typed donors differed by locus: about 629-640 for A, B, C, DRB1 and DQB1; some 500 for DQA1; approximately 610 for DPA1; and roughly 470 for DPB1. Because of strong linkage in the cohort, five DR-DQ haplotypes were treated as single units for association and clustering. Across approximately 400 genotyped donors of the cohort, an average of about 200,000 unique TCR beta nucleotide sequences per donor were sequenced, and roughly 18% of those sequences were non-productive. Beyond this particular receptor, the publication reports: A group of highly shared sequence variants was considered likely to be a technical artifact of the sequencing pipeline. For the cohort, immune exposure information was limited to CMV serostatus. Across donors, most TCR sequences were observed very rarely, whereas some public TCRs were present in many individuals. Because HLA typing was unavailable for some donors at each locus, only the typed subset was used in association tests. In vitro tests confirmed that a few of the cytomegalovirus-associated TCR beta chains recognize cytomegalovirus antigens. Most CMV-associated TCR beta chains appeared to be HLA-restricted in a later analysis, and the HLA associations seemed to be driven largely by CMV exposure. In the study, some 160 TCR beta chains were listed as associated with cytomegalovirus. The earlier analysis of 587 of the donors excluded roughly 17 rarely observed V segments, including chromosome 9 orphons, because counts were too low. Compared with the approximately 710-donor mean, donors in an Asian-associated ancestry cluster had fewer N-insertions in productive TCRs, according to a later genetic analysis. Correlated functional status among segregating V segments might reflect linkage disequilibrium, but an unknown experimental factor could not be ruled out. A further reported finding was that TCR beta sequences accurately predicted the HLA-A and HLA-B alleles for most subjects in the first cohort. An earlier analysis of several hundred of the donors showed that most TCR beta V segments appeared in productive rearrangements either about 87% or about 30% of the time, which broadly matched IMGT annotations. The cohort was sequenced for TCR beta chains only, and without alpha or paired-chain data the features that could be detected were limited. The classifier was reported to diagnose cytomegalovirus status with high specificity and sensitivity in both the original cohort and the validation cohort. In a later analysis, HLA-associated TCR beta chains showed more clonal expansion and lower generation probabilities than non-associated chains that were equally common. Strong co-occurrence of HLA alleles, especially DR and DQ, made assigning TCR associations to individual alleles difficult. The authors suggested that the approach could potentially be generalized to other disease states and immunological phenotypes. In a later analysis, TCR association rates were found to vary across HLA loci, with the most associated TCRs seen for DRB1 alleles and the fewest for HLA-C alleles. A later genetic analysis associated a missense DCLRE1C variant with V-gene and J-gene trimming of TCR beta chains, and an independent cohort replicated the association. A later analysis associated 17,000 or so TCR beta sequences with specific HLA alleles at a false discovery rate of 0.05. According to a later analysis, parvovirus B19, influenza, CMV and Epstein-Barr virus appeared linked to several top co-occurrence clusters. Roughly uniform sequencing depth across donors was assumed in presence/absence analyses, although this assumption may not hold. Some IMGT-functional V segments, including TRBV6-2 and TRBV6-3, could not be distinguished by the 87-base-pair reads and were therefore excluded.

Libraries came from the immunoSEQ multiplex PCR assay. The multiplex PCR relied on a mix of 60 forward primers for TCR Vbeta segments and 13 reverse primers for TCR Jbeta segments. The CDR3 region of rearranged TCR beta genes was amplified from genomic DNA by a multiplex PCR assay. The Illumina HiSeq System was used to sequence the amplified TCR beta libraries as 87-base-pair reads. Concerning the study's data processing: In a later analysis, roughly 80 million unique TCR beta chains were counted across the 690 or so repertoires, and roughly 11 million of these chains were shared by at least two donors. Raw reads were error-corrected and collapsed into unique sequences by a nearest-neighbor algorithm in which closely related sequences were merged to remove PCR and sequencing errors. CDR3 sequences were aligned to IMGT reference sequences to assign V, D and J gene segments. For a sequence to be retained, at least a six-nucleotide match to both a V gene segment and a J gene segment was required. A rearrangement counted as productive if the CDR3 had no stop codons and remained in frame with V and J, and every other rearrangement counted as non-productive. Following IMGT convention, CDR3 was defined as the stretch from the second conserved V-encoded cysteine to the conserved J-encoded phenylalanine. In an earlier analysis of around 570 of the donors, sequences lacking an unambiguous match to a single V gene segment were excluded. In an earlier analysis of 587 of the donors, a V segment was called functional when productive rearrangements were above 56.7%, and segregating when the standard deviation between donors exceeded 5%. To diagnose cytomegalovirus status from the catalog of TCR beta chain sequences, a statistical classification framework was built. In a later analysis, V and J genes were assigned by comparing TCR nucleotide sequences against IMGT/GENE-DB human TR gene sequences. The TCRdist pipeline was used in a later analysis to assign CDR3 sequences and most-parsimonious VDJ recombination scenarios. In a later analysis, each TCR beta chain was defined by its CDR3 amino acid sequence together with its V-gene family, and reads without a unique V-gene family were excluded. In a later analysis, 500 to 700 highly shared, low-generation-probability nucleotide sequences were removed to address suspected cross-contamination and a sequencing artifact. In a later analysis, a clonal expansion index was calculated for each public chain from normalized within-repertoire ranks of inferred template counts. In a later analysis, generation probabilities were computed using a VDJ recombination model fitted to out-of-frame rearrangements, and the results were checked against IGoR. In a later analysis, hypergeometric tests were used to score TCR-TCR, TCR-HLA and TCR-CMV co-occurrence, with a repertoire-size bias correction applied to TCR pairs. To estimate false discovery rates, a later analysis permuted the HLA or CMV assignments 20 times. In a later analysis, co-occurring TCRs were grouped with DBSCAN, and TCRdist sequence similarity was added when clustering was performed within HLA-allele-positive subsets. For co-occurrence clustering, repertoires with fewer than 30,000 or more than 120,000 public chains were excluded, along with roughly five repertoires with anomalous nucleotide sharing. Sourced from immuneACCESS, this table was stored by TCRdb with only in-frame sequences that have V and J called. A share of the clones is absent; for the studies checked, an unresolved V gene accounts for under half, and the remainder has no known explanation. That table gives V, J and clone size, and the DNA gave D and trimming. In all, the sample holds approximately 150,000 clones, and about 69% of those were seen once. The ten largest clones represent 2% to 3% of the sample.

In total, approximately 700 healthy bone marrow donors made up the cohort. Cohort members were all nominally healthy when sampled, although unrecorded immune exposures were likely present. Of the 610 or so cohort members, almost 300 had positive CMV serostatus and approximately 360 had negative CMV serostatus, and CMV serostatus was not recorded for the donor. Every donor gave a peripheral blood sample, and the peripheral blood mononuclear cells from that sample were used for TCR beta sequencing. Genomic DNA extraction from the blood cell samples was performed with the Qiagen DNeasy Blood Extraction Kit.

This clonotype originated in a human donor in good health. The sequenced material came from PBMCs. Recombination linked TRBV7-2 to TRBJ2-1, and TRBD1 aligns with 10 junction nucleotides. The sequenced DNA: TGTGCCAGCAGCTCACGACAGGGGGCGGGTGAGCAGTTCTTC. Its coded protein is CASSSRQGAGEQFF.